Described below is a single T cell receptor (beta chain) sequence and its context. Samples were taken several times over chemoradiotherapy. Assay used: immunoSEQ multiplex PCR; TCRdb lists only in-frame clones, some missing. The top ten hold under 2.5% of the sample, which has about 7,900 clones, about 84% seen once. The CDR3 has 12 amino acids. In germline, CDR1 is MGHRA, CDR2 YSYEKL. Trimming shortened V by 2 bases and J by 9 bases, and 10 bases separated the two germline ends. The sample originates from a study of chemoradiotherapy in HPV16-positive cancers. This sample was gathered from a patient who underwent chemoradiotherapy. The sequence derives from a human donor with HPV-associated anogenital cancer. The V call is TRBV4-1, the J call TRBJ1-1; D is uncertain. CDR3: CASSQPLGKAFF. The CDR3 DNA reads TGCGCCAGCAGCCAACCGCTCGGGAAAGCTTTCTTT.